This T cell receptor beta chain stems from a study of lymphopenia after photon versus proton radiotherapy. Overall study findings and caveats: Post-nadir diversity loss with photons came from oligoclonal expansion, particularly CD8+ Temra cells. Relative stability marked proton patients; photon patients lost diversity and naive cells. Post-nadir TCR diversity decline inversely tracked overall survival among those who died.

Assay used: immunoSEQ multiplex PCR; TCRdb lists only in-frame clones, some missing. This sample has 150,000 to 200,000 clones; around 85% occur once, and the top ten carry around 4.6%. Concerning this clone itself: Its antigen is not known.

Germline V lookup: CDR1 SNHLY, CDR2 FYNNEI. This CDR3 comprises 14 residues. Trimming cost V 7 bases and J 1 base, with 13 bases left between them. The sequences come from peripheral blood, collected from a patient treated with photon-based radiotherapy. This receptor was identified in a man over 45 with gastric cancer. V is TRBV2 and J is TRBJ1-1; perhaps TRBD1 as D (6 bases). The CDR3 loop is CASTPGHSNTEAFF. The CDR3 DNA is TGTGCCAGCACCCCGGGACACTCGAACACTGAAGCTTTCTTT.